The 3 T cell receptor beta chains in this list originate from one sample, sequenced in a study of T cell responses to AZD1222 COVID-19 vaccine. Some clones are missing from TCRdb's copy, which holds only in-frame ones; the method was immunoSEQ multiplex PCR. The table has about 84,000 clones, roughly 88% seen once. The sequencing here drew on peripheral blood, taken 28 days after the second AZD1222 dose. These receptors were taken from an adult who received the AZD1222 COVID-19 vaccine.

The rearrangement joins TRBV5-6 to TRBJ2-7; no clear D gene. Trimming removed 4 bases at V and 0 bases at J, with 8 bases between. The CDR3 consists of 13 residues. From germline, CDR1 is SGHDT and CDR2 YYEEEE. In nucleotides, the CDR3 is TGTGCCAGCAGCCTCCCACACTCCTACGAGCAGTACTTC. Translated, it gives CASSLPHSYEQYF.

CDR3 amino acids: CASSLLVAGAGELFF. CDR3 nucleotide sequence: TGCGCCAGCAGCTTGTTGGTGGCAGGGGCCGGGGAGCTGTTTTTT. The chain employs TRBV5-1 and TRBJ2-2; maybe TRBD1 (6 bases). Trimming removed 1 base at V and 6 bases at J, with 13 bases between. Germline CDR1 reads SGHRS; CDR2 reads YFSETQ. This CDR3 is 15 amino acids long.

This chain connects TRBV6-5 to TRBJ2-1; 10 positions match TRBD2. Per the germline V gene, CDR1 is MNHEY and CDR2 is SVGAGI. The CDR3 is 15 amino acids. J lost 4 bases, V lost 6 bases, and 6 bases had no gene match. The CDR3 loop reads CASRSSGGVYNEQFF. CDR3 coding DNA: TGTGCCAGCAGGTCCAGCGGGGGGGTTTACAATGAGCAGTTCTTC.